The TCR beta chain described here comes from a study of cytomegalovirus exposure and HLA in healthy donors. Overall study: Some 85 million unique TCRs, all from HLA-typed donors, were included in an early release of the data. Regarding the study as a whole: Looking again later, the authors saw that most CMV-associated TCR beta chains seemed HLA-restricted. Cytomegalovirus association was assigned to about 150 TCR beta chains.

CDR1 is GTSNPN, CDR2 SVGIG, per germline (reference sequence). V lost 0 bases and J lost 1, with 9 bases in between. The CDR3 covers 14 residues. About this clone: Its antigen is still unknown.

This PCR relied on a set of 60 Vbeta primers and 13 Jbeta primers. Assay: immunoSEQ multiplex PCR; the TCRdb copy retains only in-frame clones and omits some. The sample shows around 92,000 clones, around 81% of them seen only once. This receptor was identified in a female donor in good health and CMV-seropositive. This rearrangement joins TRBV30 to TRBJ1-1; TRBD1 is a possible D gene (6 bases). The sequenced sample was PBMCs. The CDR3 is CAWSVTGQNTEAFF. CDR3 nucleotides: TGTGCCTGGAGTGTGACAGGCCAGAACACTGAAGCTTTCTTT. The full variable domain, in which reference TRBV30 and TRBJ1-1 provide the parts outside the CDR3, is SQTIHQWPATLVQPVGSPLSLECTVEGTSNPNLYWYRQAAGRGLQLLFYSVGIGQISSEVPQNLSASRPQDRQFILSSKKLLLSDSGFYLCAWSVTGQNTEAFFGQGTRLTVV.